This T cell receptor beta chain was recovered during a study of shared clonotypes between healthy human individuals (dated by TCRdb to 2018 to 2020). As for the study more broadly: The cohort comprised a couple of women and three men aged 18 to 49 years. Per donor, three plates each were used for CD4 naive and CD4 memory, two for CD8 naive, and one for CD8 memory. To estimate repertoire size and how much clonotypes are shared between individuals, the study performed deep sequencing of blood TCR repertoires from a handful of healthy adults. To increase sequencing depth and limit assay-specific biases, TCR repertoire library preparation and sequencing were carried out by different laboratories using diverse techniques. Per donor, leukapheresis produced somewhere between about 0.8 and 9 billion PBMCs.

TCR CDR3 regions were amplified from genomic DNA by multiplex PCR using the deep immunoSEQ assay. Extracted genomic DNA from each cell subset was spread evenly across all wells of several immunoSEQ 96-well plates, with each plate serving as a replicate. Each replicate PCR for sorted subsets received approximately 220 ng genomic DNA, equal to about 30,000 T cell genomes. Purified libraries were quantified with a Qubit 3.0 fluorometer, sized on a Bioanalyzer 2100, and re-quantified with the KAPA Library Quantification kit. A separate single-read 150-cycle Illumina NextSeq 550 flow cell was used to sequence each immunoSEQ 96-well plate. The original methods were these. Because the immunoSEQ output included only junctional sequences and no quality scores, the filtering could not be the same as the filtering used for full-length reads. Sequences were annotated with PyIR, a Python wrapper for IgBLAST v1.9, using IMGT germline references to assign V/J genes and CDR3. Reads with weak V/J assignments (E-value above 1e-6), missing CDR3, stop codons, out-of-frame junctions, or ambiguous translated residues were removed. V3J clonotypes were defined as sequences sharing an identical inferred V gene, J gene, and CDR3 amino acid sequence. Percentage overlap between repertoires was calculated by dividing the number of shared unique clonotypes by the size of the smaller repertoire. RTK rarefaction, the Chao1 estimator, and Recon v2.1 estimates of unobserved clonotypes were used to assess repertoire richness. Generation probabilities were computed with OLGA for all TCRbeta clonotypes obtained by the gDNA method from four donors. Imported from immuneACCESS, the table was reduced by TCRdb to in-frame sequences with V and J called. These copies leave out some clones; in studies compared against another copy, an unresolved V gene accounts for under half, and the cause of the remainder is not known. Clone size and the V and J calls come from that table; the DNA yielded D and trimming. The sample records some 2,000,000 clones, around 95% of which are singletons. The ten largest account for roughly 0.13% of the sample.

Donors were healthy HIV-negative adults with no recently reported acute infections or vaccinations. Only Caucasian adults living in Nashville, Tennessee, USA were represented among the donors. CD4+ T cells were enriched by magnetic negative selection, after which naive cells were positively selected on CD45RA and the negative fraction was taken as the memory subset. Blood was collected by leukapheresis, and PBMCs were isolated by Ficoll-Histopaque density gradient centrifugation and then cryopreserved in liquid nitrogen vapor phase. Analytical flow cytometry was used to check the purity and quantity of each magnetically sorted T cell population. Genomic DNA was isolated from each sorted fraction and quantified by UV absorbance on a Nanodrop 2000c. The research as a whole found: Pairwise subsampling led to the expectation that sequencing depth would affect the degree of clonotype sharing among donors. Naive subsets generally had larger estimated clonotype richness than memory subsets. Sampling was limited to blood, and TCR repertoires in tissue likely differ from TCR repertoires in blood. Clonotypes shared by all four sorted-subset donors showed higher generation probabilities than non-shared clonotypes. Across a few donors, around 5% of naive CD4, approximately 4% of naive CD8, 2.3% of memory CD4, and approximately 0.42% of memory CD8 clonotypes were shared. The genetic and exposure-history diversity represented was limited by the small number of donors. Incomplete sequencing was indicated by rarefaction of sorted-subset datasets, despite the large sequencing depth.

Concerning this clone itself: Its antigen is currently not known. Base qualities are not recorded, but no much larger clone differs from it by a single base.

The sequence was collected from a man younger than 35 in good health. The material sequenced was naive CD4+ T cells sorted from blood. Explained via the paper, the cell subset or site label denotes: CD45RA+ positively selected.

The DNA sequence follows: TGTGCCAGCAGTCCCCCGTACGCAAGTGGCCACACTGAAGCTTTCTTT. It translates to CASSPPYASGHTEAFF. The rearranged segments are TRBV28 and TRBJ1-1; the D gene is unclear. The CDR3 sequence holds 16 residues, the cysteine and phenylalanine included. Only the CDR3 part of the read is kept: 48 bases, read in frame from the first base. Based on the germline V gene, the CDR1 and CDR2 sequences are MDHEN and SYDVKM. Cut back by 5 bases and 3 bases, the V and J ends lie 19 bases apart.